These 8 T cell receptor beta chains came from one sample sequenced in a study of shared clonotypes between healthy human individuals. Produced via immunoSEQ multiplex PCR; TCRdb's table is partial and in-frame only. The table records around 2.5 million clones, 80% to 95% of them present only once. Material for sequencing was naive CD4+ T cells from PBMCs. The subset was: CD45RA+ positively selected. The receptor set was obtained from a man younger than 30 in good health. Some clones in this sample may be carry-over from other donors' samples.

The gene calls are TRBV6-5 and TRBJ1-6; 7 positions match TRBD1. Germline V gene data show CDR1 as MNHEY and CDR2 as SVGAGI. J gave up 10 bases and V 1 base, and 4 bases lay outside the gene matches. This CDR3 region has 14 residues. CDR3 DNA: TGTGCCAGCAGTTACTACAGGGGAAACTCACCCCTCCACTTT. It codes for CASSYYRGNSPLHF.

The V and J genes are TRBV18 and TRBJ2-1, with D possibly TRBD2 on 6 matching bases. The V gene lost 0 bases and the J gene lost 6 bases, with 12 bases spanning the gap. The CDR3 spans 15 residues. The germline V gene encodes CDR1 KGHSH and CDR2 LQKENI. CDR3 DNA sequence: TGTGCCAGCTCACCACCACCGGGACTCCTCAATGAGCAGTTCTTC. Residues: CASSPPPGLLNEQFF.

The gene calls are TRBV6-6 and TRBJ1-1, with 7 positions matching TRBD1. V shed 4 bases and J 5 bases; nucleotides not matched to a gene: 4. The CDR3 length is 13 residues. The V gene's germline CDR1 is MNHNY and CDR2 SVGAGI (reference sequence). This CDR3 reads CASSSQGGTEAFF. The DNA of the CDR3 is TGTGCCAGCAGTTCCCAGGGGGGGACTGAAGCTTTCTTT.

The chain recombines TRBV2 with TRBJ1-5, with D possibly matching TRBD1 (5 bases). This CDR3 has 15 residues. V was shortened by 6 bases and J by 10 bases, with 22 bases between the two germline ends. Germline V gene lookup returns CDR1 SNHLY and CDR2 FYNNEI. Here the CDR3 DNA reads TGTGCCAGCAGGTTTGATCAGTCAGGGCCACATCCCCAGCATTTT. It yields the protein CASRFDQSGPHPQHF.

J is TRBJ2-7 and V is TRBV4-1; D possibly corresponds to TRBD2 (6 bases). V shed 5 bases and J shed 3 bases, with 20 bases lying between them. The CDR3 spans 16 residues. Germline V gene sequence: CDR1 MGHRA, CDR2 YSYEKL. DNA of the CDR3: TGCGCCAGCAGCGCCCCGGGACTTCTGGGCCTCTACGAGCAGTACTTC. Translating gives CASSAPGLLGLYEQYF.

The chain carries TRBV6-1 and TRBJ1-5, with D tentatively TRBD1 (6 bases). The germline V gene has CDR1 MNHNS and CDR2 SASEGT. The ends were cut back, 4 bases at V and 7 bases at J, with 23 bases in the middle. The CDR3 spans 17 residues. The CDR3 reads CASSAIRGGFGGQPQHF. DNA of the CDR3: TGTGCCAGCAGTGCGATCAGGGGAGGGTTTGGGGGCCAGCCCCAGCATTTT.

V and J are TRBV9 and TRBJ2-2; 14 positions match TRBD2. Looked up from germline, CDR1 is SGDLS and CDR2 is YYNGEE. J was trimmed by 6 bases and V by 3 bases; bases with no gene match: 4. The CDR3 length is 16 residues. DNA of the CDR3: TGTGCCAGCAGCGCGGGACTAGCGGGAGCGGCCGGGGAGCTGTTTTTT. Its translation is CASSAGLAGAAGELFF.

The chain joins TRBV29-1 to TRBJ2-5; D possibly uses TRBD1 or TRBD2 (5 bases each). Trimming removed 4 bases from V and 5 bases from J, with 17 bases in between. Germline CDR1 SQVTM, CDR2 ANQGSEA. This CDR3 contains 14 residues. Written as DNA, the CDR3 is TGCAGCGTTGCCCGGGACCCCCGCGGTGAGACCCAGTACTTC. Translated, it gives CSVARDPRGETQYF.